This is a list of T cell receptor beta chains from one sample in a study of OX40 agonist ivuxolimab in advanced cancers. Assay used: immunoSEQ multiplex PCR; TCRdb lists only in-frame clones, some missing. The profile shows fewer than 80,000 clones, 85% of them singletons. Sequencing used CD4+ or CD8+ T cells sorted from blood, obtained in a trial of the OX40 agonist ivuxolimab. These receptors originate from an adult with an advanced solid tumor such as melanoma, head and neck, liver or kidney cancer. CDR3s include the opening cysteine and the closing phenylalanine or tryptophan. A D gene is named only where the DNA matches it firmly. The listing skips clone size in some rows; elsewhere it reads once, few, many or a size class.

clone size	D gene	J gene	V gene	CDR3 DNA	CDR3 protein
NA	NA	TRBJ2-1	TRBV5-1	TGCGCCAGCAGCCCCCTAGGACCCCGGCTGTTGTTGTGGGAGAACGGAAGCAATGAGCAGTTCTTC	CASSPLGPRLLLWENGSNEQFF
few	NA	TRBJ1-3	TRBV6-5	TGTGCCAGCAGCTCCGGGACAAATAGAAACACCATATATTTT	CASSSGTNRNTIYF
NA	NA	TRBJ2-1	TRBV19	TGTGCCAGTACCACTGCGGGGACAAGGCGGGTCAATGAGCAGTTCTTC	CASTTAGTRRVNEQFF
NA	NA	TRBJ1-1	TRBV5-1	TGCGCCAGCAGCTTTTTGTGGGGGGGAGACACTGAAGCTTTCTTT	CASSFLWGGDTEAFF
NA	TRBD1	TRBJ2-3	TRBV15	TGTGCCACCAGCAGGGGACAGGGGGCGAAAGATACGCAGTATTTT	CATSRGQGAKDTQYF
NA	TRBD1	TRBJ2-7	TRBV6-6	TGTGCCAGCAGTTACAGCGACAGGGGGAACTCCTACGAGCAGTACTTC	CASSYSDRGNSYEQYF
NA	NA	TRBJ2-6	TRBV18	TGTGCCAGCTCACCATCCGGACCCCACTCTGGGGCCAACGTCCTGACTTTC	CASSPSGPHSGANVLTF
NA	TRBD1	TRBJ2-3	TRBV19	TGTGCCAGTAGTACACAGGGGAGCGCAGATACGCAGTATTTT	CASSTQGSADTQYF
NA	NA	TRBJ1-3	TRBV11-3	TGTGCCAGCAGCCTCCCTGGGAATCCTGGAAACACCATATATTTT	CASSLPGNPGNTIYF
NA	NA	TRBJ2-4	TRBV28	TGTGCCAGCAAAAGTCAGGCCGCCGGCATTCAGTACTTC	CASKSQAAGIQYF
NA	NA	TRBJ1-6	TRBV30	TGTGCCTGGAGTGGAGGCCTGGTAAATTCACCCCTCCACTTT	CAWSGGLVNSPLHF
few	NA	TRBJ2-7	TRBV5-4	TGTGCCAGCAGCTTGGGAGCGGTCAGTTCCTACGAGCAGTACTTC	CASSLGAVSSYEQYF
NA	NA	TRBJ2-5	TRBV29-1	TGCAGCTGGACCCAAGCGGAGACCCAGTACTTC	CSWTQAETQYF
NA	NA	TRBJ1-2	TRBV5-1	TGCGCCAGCAGCTTGGAAAGGGGCGCGATGTATGGCTACACCTTC	CASSLERGAMYGYTF
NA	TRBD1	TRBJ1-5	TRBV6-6	TGTGCCAGCAGTTACTCGACGCAGGGGGCGAAGCCCCAGCATTTT	CASSYSTQGAKPQHF
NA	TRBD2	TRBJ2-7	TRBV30	TGTGCCTGGAGTGTAGCGGGAGTTGACGAGCAGTACTTC	CAWSVAGVDEQYF
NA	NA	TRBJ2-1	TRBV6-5	TGTGCCAGCAGCAGACCCAGCTCCTACAATGAGCAGTTCTTC	CASSRPSSYNEQFF
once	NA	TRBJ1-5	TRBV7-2	TGTGCCAGCAGCTTAGGGAGGGAGGATCAGCCCCAGCATTTT	CASSLGREDQPQHF
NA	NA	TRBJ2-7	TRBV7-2	TGTGCCAGCAGCAAGGGACGTTACGAGCAGTACTTC	CASSKGRYEQYF
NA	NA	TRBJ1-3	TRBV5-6	TGTGCCAGCAGCTCCCCGACTGGAAACACCATATATTTT	CASSSPTGNTIYF
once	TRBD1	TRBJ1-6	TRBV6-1	TGTGCCAGCATAGGACAGGCGAGACTTTCACCCCTCCACTTT	CASIGQARLSPLHF
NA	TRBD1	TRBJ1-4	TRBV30	TGTGCCTGGAGCAACAGGGGGAGGGATGAAAAACTGTTTTTT	CAWSNRGRDEKLFF
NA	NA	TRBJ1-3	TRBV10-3	TGTGCCATCAGTGACTTAGGGGGTGCCATATATTTT	CAISDLGGAIYF
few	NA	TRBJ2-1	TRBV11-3	TGTGCCAGCAGCTTAAACGCGGTTTCCAATGAGCAGTTCTTC	CASSLNAVSNEQFF
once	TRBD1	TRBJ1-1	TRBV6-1	TGTGCCACACGACAGGGGTTAAACACTGAAGCTTTCTTT	CATRQGLNTEAFF
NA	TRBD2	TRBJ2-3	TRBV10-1	TGCGCCAGCAGTGAGTCTAGGGGACTAGCGACAGATACGCAGTATTTT	CASSESRGLATDTQYF
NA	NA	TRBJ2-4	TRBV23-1	TGCACCAGCAGTCAAATTCCCGGCCGAAACATTCAGTACTTC	CTSSQIPGRNIQYF
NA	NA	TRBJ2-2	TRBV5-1	TGCGCCAGCAGCCCAGGTCGGGGGGCTAACACCGGGGAGCTGTTTTTT	CASSPGRGANTGELFF
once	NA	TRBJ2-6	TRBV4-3	TGCGCCAGCAGCCAAGGTCCCCTCTCTGGGGCCAACGTCCTGACTTTC	CASSQGPLSGANVLTF
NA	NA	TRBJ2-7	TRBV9	TGTGCCAGCAGCGTAGACCTTTCCTACGAGCAGTACTTC	CASSVDLSYEQYF
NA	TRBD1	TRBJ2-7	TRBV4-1	TGCGCCAGCAGCCAAGGGAACAGGGGGATCTACGAGCAGTACTTC	CASSQGNRGIYEQYF
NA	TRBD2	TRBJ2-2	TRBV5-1	TGCGCCAGCAGCGAACTAGCGGGAGCTGCCGGGGAGCTGTTTTTT	CASSELAGAAGELFF
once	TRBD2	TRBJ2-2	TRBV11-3	TGTGCCAGCAGCTCAACCGGGGGGGCACCCGGGGAGCTGTTTTTT	CASSSTGGAPGELFF
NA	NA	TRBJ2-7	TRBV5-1	TGCGCCAGCAGCTTGACAGCGGGCTACGAGCAGTACTTC	CASSLTAGYEQYF
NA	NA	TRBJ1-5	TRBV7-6	TGTGCCAGCAGCTTATACCCCCCCGGGCAGAGCAATCAGCCCCAGCATTTT	CASSLYPPGQSNQPQHF
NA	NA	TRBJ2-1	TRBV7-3	TGTGCCAGCAGCTTAAAGGGCTCCTACAATGAGCAGTTCTTC	CASSLKGSYNEQFF
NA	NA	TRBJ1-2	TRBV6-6	TGTGCCAGCAGGGGTAACTATGGCTACACCTTC	CASRGNYGYTF
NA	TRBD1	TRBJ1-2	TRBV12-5	TGTGCTAGTGGTTTGGTTCCCGGGACAGTGCTGGGCTACACCTTC	CASGLVPGTVLGYTF
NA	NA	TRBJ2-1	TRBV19	TGTGCCAGTAGTTTTAGCCGGTTCTCCTCCTTTATTGAGCAGTTCTTC	CASSFSRFSSFIEQFF
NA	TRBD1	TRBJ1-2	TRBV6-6	TGTGCCAGCAGTACAGGGGAATATGGCTACACCTTC	CASSTGEYGYTF
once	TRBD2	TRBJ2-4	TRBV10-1	TGCGCCAGCAGTGAAGCGGGAGTGGACATTCAGTACTTC	CASSEAGVDIQYF
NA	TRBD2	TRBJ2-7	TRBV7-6	TGTGCCAGCAGCTTAGCTAGCGGGGGCCGGGGCGAGCAGTACTTC	CASSLASGGRGEQYF
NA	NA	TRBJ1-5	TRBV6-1	TGTGCCAGCAGTGAAGGCCAGGGTGTGCCCCAGCATTTT	CASSEGQGVPQHF
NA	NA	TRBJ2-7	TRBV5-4	TGTGCCAGCAGCGTTCCAGGTTCCCCCTACGAGCAGTACTTC	CASSVPGSPYEQYF
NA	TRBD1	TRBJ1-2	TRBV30	TGTGCCTGGAGTAGGACAGGAGTTAACTATGGCTACACCTTC	CAWSRTGVNYGYTF
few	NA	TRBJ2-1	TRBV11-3	TGTGCCAGCAGCGCCGACAGAGACAATGAGCAGTTCTTC	CASSADRDNEQFF
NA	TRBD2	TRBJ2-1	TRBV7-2	TGTGCCAGCAGCTTAGCTGGCCTAGCGGGAGTGGGAGGGGCTGAGCAGTTCTTC	CASSLAGLAGVGGAEQFF
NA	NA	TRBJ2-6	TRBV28	TGTGCCACCACGAAAAACCCTGGCTCGATACGGGGTGGATCCTCTGGGGCCAACGTCCTGACTTTC	CATTKNPGSIRGGSSGANVLTF